This T cell receptor beta chain appears in the sequencing data of a study of control samples from healthy donors and cancer patients. Produced via immunoSEQ multiplex PCR; TCRdb's table is partial and in-frame only. This sample has 100,000 to 150,000 clones, with more than 75% found just once. The trim removed 0 bases at V and 3 bases at J, leaving 4 bases unmatched. Germline loops: CDR1 SGDLS, CDR2 YYNGEE. The CDR3 covers 16 residues. The chain uses TRBV9 and TRBJ1-4; 8 bases match TRBD1. Source material: blood. This sequence was found in a man aged 40-50 years in good health. This CDR3 reads CASSVGTGRSNEKLFF. CDR3 nucleotide sequence: TGTGCCAGCAGCGTAGGGACAGGGCGATCTAATGAAAAACTGTTTTTT.